The rows below give T cell receptor beta chains drawn from one sample of a study of blood T cell repertoires in COVID-19. Only in-frame clones appear in the TCRdb table, and some are missing; sequencing was by immunoSEQ multiplex PCR. The sample has more than 150,000 clones, approximately 87% seen once. The material sequenced was peripheral blood. These receptors originate from a man aged 65 to 85 with active or convalescent COVID-19. CDR3s include the opening cysteine and the closing phenylalanine or tryptophan. A clone size is listed for some rows: how often the clone was seen (once, few, many), or a class if it is expanded.

NA,TRBJ1-2,TRBV6-4,CASSARGRQDGYTF
NA,TRBJ2-2,TRBV3-1/TRBV3-2,CASSYYTTNTGELFF
NA,TRBJ1-2,TRBV6-5,CASRSYTDYGYTF
NA,TRBJ1-6,TRBV5-1,CASSAGQGFSDSPLHF
few,TRBJ2-7,TRBV19,CASSTGQGKTYEQYF
NA,TRBJ1-2,TRBV28,CASSFLQYGYTF
NA,TRBJ2-1,TRBV5-1,CASSLARHNEQFF
NA,TRBJ1-3,TRBV27,CASSPKGQGAPGNTIYF
NA,TRBJ2-2,TRBV5-1,CASSFTTGVTGELFF
NA,TRBJ1-6,TRBV6-6,CASRLTGYNSPLHF
NA,TRBJ2-4,TRBV28,CASSLGQAKNIQYF
NA,TRBJ1-5,TRBV12-3/TRBV12-4,CASSDTDQPQHF
NA,TRBJ1-2,TRBV13,CASSLGRGGTFYGYTF